This T cell receptor (beta chain) was sequenced for a study of T-cell reconstitution after alpha-beta-depleted transplantation in children. The CDR3 spans 14 residues. The V gene's germline CDR1 is SGHTA and CDR2 FQGNSA. V gave up 1 base and J gave up 0 bases, with 4 bases separating them. This clonotype was seen more than once but under ten times. Library preparation (for TCRbeta) was performed with unique molecular identifiers. TCRdb called the PCR reads again in MiXCR, with one record for every CDR3 protein. This sample has fewer than 95,000 distinct CDR3 sequences; more than 9% occur once, and the top ten carry around 14%.

The sequence was collected from a human donor who donated a stem cell graft to a child with inherited bone marrow failure. The genes are TRBV7-2 and TRBJ1-5; D ambiguous. The specimen comprised PBMCs from the stem cell graft donor, sampled from the stem cell graft. DNA of the CDR3: TGTGCCAGCAGCTTAGACGGTAGCAATCAGCCCCAGCATTTT. The encoded protein is CASSLDGSNQPQHF.